This TCR beta chain was captured by sequencing in a study of shared clonotypes between healthy human individuals. Study-level findings and limits: Unshared clonotypes carried lower generation probabilities than those common to all four donors.

Only in-frame clones appear in the TCRdb table, and some are missing; sequencing was by immunoSEQ multiplex PCR. The table includes roughly 2.6 million clones, around 90% detected once. Germline CDR1 is SNHLY and CDR2 is FYNNEI. Trimming at V came to 6 bases and at J to 7 bases, leaving 3 bases not matched to a gene. The CDR3 has 12 amino acids. Remarks on this clone: Its antigen is as yet unknown.

Nashville, Tennessee was home to all donors, each a Caucasian adult. Material: naive CD4+ T cells sorted from blood. As for subset: CD45RA+ positively selected. The receptor was derived from a man aged 18 to 30 in good health. The V and J genes are TRBV2 and TRBJ2-1; 7 nucleotides line up with TRBD1. The CDR3 here is CASRTGNNEQFF. The DNA of the CDR3 is TGTGCCAGCAGGACAGGGAATAATGAGCAGTTCTTC.